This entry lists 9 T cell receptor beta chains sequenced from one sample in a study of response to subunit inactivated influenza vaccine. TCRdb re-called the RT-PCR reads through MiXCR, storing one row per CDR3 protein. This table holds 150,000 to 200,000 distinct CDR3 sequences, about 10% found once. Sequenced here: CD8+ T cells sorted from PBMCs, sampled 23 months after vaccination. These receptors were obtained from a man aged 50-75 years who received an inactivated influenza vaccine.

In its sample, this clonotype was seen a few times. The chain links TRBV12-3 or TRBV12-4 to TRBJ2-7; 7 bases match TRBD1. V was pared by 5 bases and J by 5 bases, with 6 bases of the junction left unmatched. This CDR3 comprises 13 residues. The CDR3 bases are TGTGCCAGCAGTCCCTACAGGGGAGACGAGCAGTACTTC. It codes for CASSPYRGDEQYF.

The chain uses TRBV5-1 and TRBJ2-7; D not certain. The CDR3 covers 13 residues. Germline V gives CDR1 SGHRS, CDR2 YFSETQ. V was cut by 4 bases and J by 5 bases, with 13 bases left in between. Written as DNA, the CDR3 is TGCGCCAGCAGCACTTTTAACCAGAACGAGCAGTACTTC. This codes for CASSTFNQNEQYF.

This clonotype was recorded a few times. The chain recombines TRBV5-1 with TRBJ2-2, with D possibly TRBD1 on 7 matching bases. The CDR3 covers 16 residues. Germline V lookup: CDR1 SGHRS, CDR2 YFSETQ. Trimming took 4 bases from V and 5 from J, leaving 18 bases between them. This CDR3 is CASSRREGGLTGELFF. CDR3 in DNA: TGCGCCAGCAGCCGGCGGGAAGGGGGCCTGACCGGGGAGCTGTTTTTT.

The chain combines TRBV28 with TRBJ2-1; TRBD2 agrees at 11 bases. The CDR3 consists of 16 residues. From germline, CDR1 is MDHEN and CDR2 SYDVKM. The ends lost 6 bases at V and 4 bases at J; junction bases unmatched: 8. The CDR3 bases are TGTGCCAGCAGCCTCTTAGCGGGGGGGCAATACAATGAGCAGTTCTTC. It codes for CASSLLAGGQYNEQFF.

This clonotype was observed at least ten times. CDR3 bases: TGTGCCAGCAGTTTATCCCCGGCCGAGCTGTTTTTT. This translates into CASSLSPAELFF. This sequence joins TRBV12-3 or TRBV12-4 and TRBJ2-2; D not certain. The CDR3 covers 12 residues. Trimming took 2 bases from V and 11 from J, leaving 9 bases between them.

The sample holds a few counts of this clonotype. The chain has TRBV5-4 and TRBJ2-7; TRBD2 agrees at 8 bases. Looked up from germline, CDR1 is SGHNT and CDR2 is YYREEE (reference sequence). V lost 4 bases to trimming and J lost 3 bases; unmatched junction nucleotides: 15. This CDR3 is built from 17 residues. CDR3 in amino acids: CASSPASRAGGSYEQYF. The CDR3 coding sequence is TGTGCCAGCAGCCCGGCCTCTCGGGCGGGAGGTAGCTACGAGCAGTACTTC.

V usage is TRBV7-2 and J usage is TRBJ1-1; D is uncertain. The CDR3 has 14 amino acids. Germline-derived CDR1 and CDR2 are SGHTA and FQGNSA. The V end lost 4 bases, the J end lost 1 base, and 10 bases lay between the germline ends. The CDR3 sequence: CASSWTVPNTEAFF. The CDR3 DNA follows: TGTGCCAGCAGCTGGACTGTCCCGAACACTGAAGCTTTCTTT.

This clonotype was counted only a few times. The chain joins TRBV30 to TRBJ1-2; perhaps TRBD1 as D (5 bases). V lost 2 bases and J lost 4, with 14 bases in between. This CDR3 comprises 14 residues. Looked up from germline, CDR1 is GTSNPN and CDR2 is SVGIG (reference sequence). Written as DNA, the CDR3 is TGTGCCTGGAGTTTACAGGACGGCTCCTATGGCTACACCTTC. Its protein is CAWSLQDGSYGYTF.

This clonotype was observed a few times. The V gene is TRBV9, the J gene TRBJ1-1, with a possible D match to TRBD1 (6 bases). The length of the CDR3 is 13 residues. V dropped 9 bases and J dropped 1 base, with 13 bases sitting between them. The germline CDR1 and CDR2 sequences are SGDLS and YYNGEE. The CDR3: CATNRAENTEAFF. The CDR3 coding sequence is TGTGCCACCAACAGGGCCGAGAACACTGAAGCTTTCTTT.